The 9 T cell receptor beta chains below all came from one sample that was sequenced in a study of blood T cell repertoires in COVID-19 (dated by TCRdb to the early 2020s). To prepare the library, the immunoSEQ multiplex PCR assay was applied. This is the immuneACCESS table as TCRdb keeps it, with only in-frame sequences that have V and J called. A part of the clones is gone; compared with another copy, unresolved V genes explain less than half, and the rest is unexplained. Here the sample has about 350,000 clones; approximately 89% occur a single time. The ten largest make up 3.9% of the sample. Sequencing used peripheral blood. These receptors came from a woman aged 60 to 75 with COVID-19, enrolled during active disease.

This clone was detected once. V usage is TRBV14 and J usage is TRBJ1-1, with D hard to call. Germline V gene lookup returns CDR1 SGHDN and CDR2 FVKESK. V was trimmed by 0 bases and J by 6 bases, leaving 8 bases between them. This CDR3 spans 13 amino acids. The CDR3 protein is CASSQDGQPEAFF. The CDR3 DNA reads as TGTGCCAGCAGCCAAGATGGGCAACCTGAAGCTTTCTTT.

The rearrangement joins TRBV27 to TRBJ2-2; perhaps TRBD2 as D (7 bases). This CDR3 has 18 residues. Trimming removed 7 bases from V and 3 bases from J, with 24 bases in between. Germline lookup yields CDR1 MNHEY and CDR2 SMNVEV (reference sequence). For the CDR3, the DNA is TGTGCCAGCATTCGAACCATGGGGGCTAGCGGTTACACCGGGGAGCTGTTTTTT. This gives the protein CASIRTMGASGYTGELFF.

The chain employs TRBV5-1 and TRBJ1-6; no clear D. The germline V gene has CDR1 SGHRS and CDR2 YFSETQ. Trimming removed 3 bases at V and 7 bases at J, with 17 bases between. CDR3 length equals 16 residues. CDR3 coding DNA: TGCGCCAGCAGCTCTGATAGGGTCCGGGGAAATTCACCCCTCCACTTT. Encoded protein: CASSSDRVRGNSPLHF. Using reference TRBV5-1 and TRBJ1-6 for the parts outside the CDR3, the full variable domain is KAGVTQTPRYLIKTRGQQVTLSCSPISGHRSVSWYQQTPGQGLQFLFEYFSETQRNKGNFPGRFSGRQFSNSRSEMNVSTLELGDSALYLCASSSDRVRGNSPLHFGNGTRLTVT.

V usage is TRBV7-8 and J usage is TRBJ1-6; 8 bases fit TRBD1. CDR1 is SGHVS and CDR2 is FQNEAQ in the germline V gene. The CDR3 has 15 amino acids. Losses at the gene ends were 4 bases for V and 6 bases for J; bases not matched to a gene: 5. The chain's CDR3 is CASSWMTGANSPLHF. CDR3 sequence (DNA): TGTGCCAGCAGCTGGATGACAGGGGCTAATTCACCCCTCCACTTT. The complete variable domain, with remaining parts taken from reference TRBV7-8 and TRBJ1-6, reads GAGVSQSPRYKVAKRGQDVALRCDPISGHVSLFWYQQALGQGPEFLTYFQNEAQLDKSGLPSDRFFAERPEGSVSTLKIQRTQQEDSAVYLCASSWMTGANSPLHFGNGTRLTVT.

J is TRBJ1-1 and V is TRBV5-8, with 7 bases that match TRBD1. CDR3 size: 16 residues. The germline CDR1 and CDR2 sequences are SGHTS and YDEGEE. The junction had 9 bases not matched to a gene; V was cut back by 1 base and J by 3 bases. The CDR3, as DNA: TGTGCCAGCAGCTTGCCGGACAGGCAACCTTACACTGAAGCTTTCTTT. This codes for CASSLPDRQPYTEAFF.

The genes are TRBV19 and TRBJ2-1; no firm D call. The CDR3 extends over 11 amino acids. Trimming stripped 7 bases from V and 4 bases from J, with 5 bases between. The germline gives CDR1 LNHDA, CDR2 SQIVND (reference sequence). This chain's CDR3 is CASKEYNEQFF. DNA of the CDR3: TGTGCCAGTAAAGAGTACAATGAGCAGTTCTTC.

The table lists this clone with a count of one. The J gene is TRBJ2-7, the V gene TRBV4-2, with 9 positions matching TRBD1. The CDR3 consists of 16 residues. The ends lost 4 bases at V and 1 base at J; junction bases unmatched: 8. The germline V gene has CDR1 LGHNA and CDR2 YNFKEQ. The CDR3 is CASSLQTGGRSYEQYF. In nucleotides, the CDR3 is TGTGCCAGCAGCCTCCAAACAGGGGGCAGGTCCTACGAGCAGTACTTC.

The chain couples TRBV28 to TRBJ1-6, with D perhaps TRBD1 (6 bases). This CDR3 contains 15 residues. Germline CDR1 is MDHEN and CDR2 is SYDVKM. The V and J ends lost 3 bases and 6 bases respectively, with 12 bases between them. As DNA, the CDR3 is TGTGCCAGCAGTTTGGCGGACAGCAGTAATTCACCCCTCCACTTT. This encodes CASSLADSSNSPLHF. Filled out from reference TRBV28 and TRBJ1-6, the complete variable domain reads DVKVTQSSRYLVKRTGEKVFLECVQDMDHENMFWYRQDPGLGLRLIYFSYDVKMKEKGDIPEGYSVSREKKERFSLILESASTNQTSMYLCASSLADSSNSPLHFGNGTRLTVT.

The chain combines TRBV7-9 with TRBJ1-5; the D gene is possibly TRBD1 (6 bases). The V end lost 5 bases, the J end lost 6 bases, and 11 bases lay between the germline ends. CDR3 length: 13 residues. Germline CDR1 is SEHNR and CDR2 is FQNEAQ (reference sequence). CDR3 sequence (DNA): TGTGCCAGCAGCCCCGACAGGATTCAGCCCCAGCATTTT. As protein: CASSPDRIQPQHF.